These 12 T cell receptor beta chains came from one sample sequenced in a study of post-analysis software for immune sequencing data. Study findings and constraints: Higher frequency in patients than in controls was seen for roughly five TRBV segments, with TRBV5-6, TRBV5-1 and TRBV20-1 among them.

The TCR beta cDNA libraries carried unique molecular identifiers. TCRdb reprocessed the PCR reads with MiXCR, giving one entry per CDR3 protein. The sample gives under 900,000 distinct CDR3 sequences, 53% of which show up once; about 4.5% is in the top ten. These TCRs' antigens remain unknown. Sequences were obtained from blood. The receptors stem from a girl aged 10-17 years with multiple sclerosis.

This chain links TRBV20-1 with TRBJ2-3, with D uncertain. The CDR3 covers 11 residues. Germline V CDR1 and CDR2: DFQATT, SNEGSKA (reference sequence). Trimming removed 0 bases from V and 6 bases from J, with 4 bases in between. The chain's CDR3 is CSARDFDTQYF. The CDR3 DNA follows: TGCAGTGCTAGAGATTTCGATACGCAGTATTTT.

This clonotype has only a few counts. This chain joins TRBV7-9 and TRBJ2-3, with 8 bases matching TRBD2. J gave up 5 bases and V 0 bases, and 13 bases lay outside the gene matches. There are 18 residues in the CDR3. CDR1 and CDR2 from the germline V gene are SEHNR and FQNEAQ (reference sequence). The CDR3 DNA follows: TGTGCCAGCAGCTTAGCCTCTGAAACTAGCGGACGGAAAGATACGCAGTATTTT. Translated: CASSLASETSGRKDTQYF. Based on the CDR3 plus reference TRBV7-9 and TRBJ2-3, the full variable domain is DTGVSQNPRHKITKRGQNVTFRCDPISEHNRLYWYRQTLGQGPEFLTYFQNEAQLEKSRLLSDRFSAERPKGSFSTLEIQRTEQGDSAMYLCASSLASETSGRKDTQYFGPGTRLTVL.

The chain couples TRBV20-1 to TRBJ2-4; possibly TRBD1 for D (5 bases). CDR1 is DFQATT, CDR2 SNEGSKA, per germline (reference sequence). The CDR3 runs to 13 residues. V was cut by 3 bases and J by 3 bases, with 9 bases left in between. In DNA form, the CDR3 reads TGCAGTGCTAGGCAGGGTGTCAAAAACATTCAGTACTTC. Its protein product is CSARQGVKNIQYF.

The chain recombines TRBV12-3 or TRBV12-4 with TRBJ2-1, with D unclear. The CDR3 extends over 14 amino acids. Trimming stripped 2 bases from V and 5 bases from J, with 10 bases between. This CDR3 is CASSLQIRDNEQFF. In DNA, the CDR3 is TGTGCCAGCAGTTTACAGATCAGAGACAATGAGCAGTTCTTC.

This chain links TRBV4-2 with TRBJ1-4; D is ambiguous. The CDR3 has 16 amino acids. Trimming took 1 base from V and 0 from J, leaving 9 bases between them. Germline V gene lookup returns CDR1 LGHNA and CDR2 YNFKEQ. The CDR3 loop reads CASSQGQYATNEKLFF. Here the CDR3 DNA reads TGTGCCAGCAGCCAAGGGCAGTACGCAACTAATGAAAAACTGTTTTTT.

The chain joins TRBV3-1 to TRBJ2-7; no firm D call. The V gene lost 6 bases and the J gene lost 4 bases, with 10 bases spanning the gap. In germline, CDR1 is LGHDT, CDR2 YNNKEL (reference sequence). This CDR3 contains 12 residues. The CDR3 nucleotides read TGTGCCAGCAGTCATACAAAATACGAGCAGTACTTC. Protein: CASSHTKYEQYF.

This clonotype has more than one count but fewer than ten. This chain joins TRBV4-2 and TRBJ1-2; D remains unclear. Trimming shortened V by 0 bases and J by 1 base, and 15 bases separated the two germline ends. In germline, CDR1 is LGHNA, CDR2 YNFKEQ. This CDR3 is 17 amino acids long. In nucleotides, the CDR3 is TGTGCCAGCAGCCAAGAAAGGCCCCAGGAGATTAACTATGGCTACACCTTC. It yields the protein CASSQERPQEINYGYTF.

Here the CDR3 reads CASSEIGDRVHYEQYF. Here the CDR3 DNA reads TGTGCCAGCAGTGAAATTGGGGACAGGGTTCACTACGAGCAGTACTTC. The J gene is TRBJ2-7, the V gene TRBV6-1; 9 bases fit TRBD1. Trimming took 2 bases from V and 3 from J; bases not matched to a gene: 8. Germline lookup yields CDR1 MNHNS and CDR2 SASEGT. The CDR3 has 16 residues.

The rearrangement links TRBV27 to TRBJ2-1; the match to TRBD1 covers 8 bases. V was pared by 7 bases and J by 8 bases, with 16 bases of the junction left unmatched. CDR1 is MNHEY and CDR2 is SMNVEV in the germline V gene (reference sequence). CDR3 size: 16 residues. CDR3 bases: TGTGCCAGCACTTATATCGACTTGGCGGGACAGGATGAGCAGTTCTTC. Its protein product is CASTYIDLAGQDEQFF.

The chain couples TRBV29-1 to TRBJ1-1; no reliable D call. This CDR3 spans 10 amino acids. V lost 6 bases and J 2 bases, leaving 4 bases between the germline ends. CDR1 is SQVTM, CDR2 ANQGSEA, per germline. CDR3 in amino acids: CSVVNTEAFF. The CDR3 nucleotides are TGCAGCGTCGTAAACACTGAAGCTTTCTTT.

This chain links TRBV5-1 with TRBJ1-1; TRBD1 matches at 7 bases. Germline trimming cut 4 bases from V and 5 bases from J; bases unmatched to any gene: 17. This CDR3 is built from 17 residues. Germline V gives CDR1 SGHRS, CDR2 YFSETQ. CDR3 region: CASSLYDIQGGDTEAFF. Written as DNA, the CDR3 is TGCGCCAGCAGCCTTTACGACATCCAGGGGGGTGATACTGAAGCTTTCTTT.

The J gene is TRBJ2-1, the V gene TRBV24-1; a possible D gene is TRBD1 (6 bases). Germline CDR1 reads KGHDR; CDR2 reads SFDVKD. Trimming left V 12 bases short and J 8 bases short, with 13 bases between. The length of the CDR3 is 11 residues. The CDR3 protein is CAAGRGHEQFF. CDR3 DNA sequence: TGTGCCGCTGGCAGGGGCCATGAGCAGTTCTTC.